This T cell receptor beta chain was sequenced during a study of regulatory T cells in long-lasting Graves disease (dated by TCRdb to the early 2020s). For the wider study: Antithyroid drugs had been taken for less than 3 months by newly diagnosed Graves' disease patients. This study used TCR sequencing and RNA sequencing of peripheral blood to compare persistent Graves' disease patients against newly diagnosed Graves' disease patients. The study was conducted in China and was registered as a clinical trial. TCR sequencing covered 13 persistent and about 20 newly diagnosed Graves' disease patients, about 35 samples in total. Summary of the overall study and its limitations: Only the TCR beta chain was sequenced and analyzed. Persistent Graves' disease patients showed lower TCR Shannon entropy and fewer highly expanded clones than newly diagnosed patients, suggesting clonal expansion. Because the primary lesion, thyroid tissue, could not be accessed, the study looked at peripheral blood alone. The authors noted that the small sample size was a limitation that may lower accuracy. Patients with persistent disease shared more public clonotypes (roughly 2,900) than newly diagnosed patients did (about 1,000).

Libraries were built with multiplex PCR. The run used an Illumina HiSeq 4000. CDR3 regions were amplified by Arm-PCR with iRepertoire HTBI primers to construct TCR beta libraries. Gel purification was performed on PCR products prior to sequencing. Per the original workflow: Gene usage analysis of CDR3 amino acid clonotypes relied on the approximately 68 TRBV and over 13 TRBJ segments identified across samples. Filtered high-quality paired reads were merged into contigs using COPE and FqMerger. BLAST was used to align contigs to IMGT TRBV, TRBD and TRBJ reference genes, with CDR3 defined following IMGT. Highly expanded clones were defined as clonotypes with a frequency above 0.1%. Shannon entropy was used to measure repertoire diversity, and the Gini coefficient was used to measure V-J evenness. A clonotype found in more than one individual was treated as public. The raw public data were reprocessed by TCRdb itself: fastp quality trimming at Q25, MiXCR clonotype calling, in-frame beta chains only. Rows matching on CDR3 protein sequence are summarized as one entry with the most common DNA and genes. What appears here as the V and J calls and clone size reflects TCRdb's work, not the paper's. The sample profile shows a few hundred thousand distinct CDR3 sequences; roughly 15% of them were found once. About a quarter of the sample comes from the top ten.

Per the publication, the time point label means: newly diagnosed GD, antithyroid drugs for less than 3 months. RNA was extracted from PBMCs in TRIzol for both TCR sequencing and RNA sequencing. The diagnosis of Graves' disease was made according to American Thyroid Association guidelines. The patients came from an endocrinology department in Xi'an, China. Each patient gave approximately 9.7 milliliters of peripheral blood, collected in an EDTA anticoagulant tube. Ficoll Paque Plus density gradient separation was used to isolate PBMCs, and no further T cell sorting was performed. An Agilent 2100 Bioanalyzer and agarose gel were used to assess RNA quality, and a NanoDrop 2000 was used to measure RNA concentration. On this clonotype: This receptor's antigen is unknown. Base qualities are not provided; no much larger clone lies one nucleotide away.

This sample also belongs to another study, concerning T cells in Graves' hyperthyroidism and ophthalmopathy. As that second paper reports: Stable Graves' hyperthyroidism was defined as no progression to ophthalmopathy during 18 months of follow-up. The hyperthyroidism patients were between 18 and 65 years old and newly diagnosed, with a disease duration of less than 2 months. Any patient with an uncontrolled infection, another autoimmune disease, pregnancy or lactation was excluded. Clinical symptoms, serum thyroxine and TRAb, thyroid ultrasound, and orbital computed tomography formed the basis for the diagnoses. The TCR CDR3 was subjected to a first round of RT-PCR using the HTBI primer set and the Qiagen OneStep RT-PCR kit. Blood samples also contained most of the expanded thyroid clonotypes (frequency above 0.001), which suggests that blood repertoires may reflect thyroid immune responses. A model built on a 13 V-J signature distinguished ophthalmopathy from stable hyperthyroidism, reaching approximately 89% sensitivity and 81.08% specificity in cross-validation and 80%/75% in testing. During validation, the model predicted progression to ophthalmopathy a median of about 6.3 months ahead of onset, with almost 71% sensitivity and 72.22% specificity. To identify TCR V-J signatures that set the groups apart, the researchers used a discovery cohort of 100 patients, made up of 40 to 45 with Graves' ophthalmopathy and 55 to 65 with stable Graves' hyperthyroidism. An independent validation cohort of 18 to 20 hyperthyroidism patients and about 15 patients who later progressed to ophthalmopathy tested prospective prediction of ophthalmopathy. The roughly 100 discovery patients were randomly split 7:3 into training and test sets. In six Graves' hyperthyroidism patients, the study also compared T-cell repertoires from thyroid tissue with T-cell repertoires from blood. After blood sampling, hyperthyroidism patients were treated with methimazole at a starting dose of 30 mg daily, and ophthalmopathy patients were treated with high-dose intravenous methylprednisolone. The libraries were constructed in a second round of multiplex PCR and then size-selected and purified. Sequencing of the libraries was done on an Illumina HiSeq2000 using paired-end 100 bp reads. SOAPnuke was used to process the raw data, throwing out any read that contained adapters or uncalled bases, had a mean Phred below 15, or lacked an exact constant-primer or identifier match. COPE v1.2.5 was used to merge the high-quality paired reads, and each unique nucleotide sequence was defined as a clonotype. MiTCR v1.1 was used to align the clonotypes against IMGT TRBV, TRBD and TRBJ reference segments. The analysis was restricted to V-J combinations with a frequency above 0.0001, which together covered 98% to 99.2% of the repertoires. The TCS score was defined as F50 (clonal expansion) divided by E x V (chaos), with BLOSUM62-based TCRdist calculated between CDR3 peptides within each V-J. Welch's t-statistics and random forest reduced around 550 V-J features to 10 to 15, which were used in a naive Bayes classifier (R e1071). Sample size was not statistically predetermined, and blinding of investigators to group allocation was not performed. The paper describes TCR Vbeta CDR3 sequencing of 140 or so peripheral blood samples, made up of 43 ophthalmopathy patients, around 78 hyperthyroidism patients and roughly 17 progressor patients.

The input for sequencing was peripheral blood mononuclear cells (PBMCs), taken at new diagnosis, from a patient treated with antithyroid drugs. This TCR derives from a woman between 18 and 29 years old with Graves disease. Donor details come from another sample of the same person, matched by shared clones.

The sequenced DNA: TGCGCCAGCAGCCAAGTCAGGGGGTTAGAAAAACTGTTTTTT. Translated, it gives CASSQVRGLEKLFF. The sequence is built from TRBV4-1 and TRBJ1-4; 7 central bases correspond to TRBD1. Taken from the germline V gene, the CDR1 and CDR2 loops are MGHRA and YSYEKL. Including the terminal cysteine and phenylalanine, the CDR3 comprises 14 residues. Just the 42-base CDR3 DNA is kept, in frame starting at base 1. Ends trimmed: V by 1 base, J by 8 bases; bases unmatched to a gene: 4.